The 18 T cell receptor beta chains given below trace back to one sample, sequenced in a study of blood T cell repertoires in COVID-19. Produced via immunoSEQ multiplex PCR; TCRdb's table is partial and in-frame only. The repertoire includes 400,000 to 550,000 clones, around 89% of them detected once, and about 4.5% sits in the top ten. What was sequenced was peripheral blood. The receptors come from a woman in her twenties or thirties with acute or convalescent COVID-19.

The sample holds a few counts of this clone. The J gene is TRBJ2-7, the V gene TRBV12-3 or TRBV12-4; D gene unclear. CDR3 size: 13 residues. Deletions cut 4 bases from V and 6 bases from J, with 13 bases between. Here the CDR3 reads CASSSNPRREQYF. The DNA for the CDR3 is TGTGCCAGCAGTTCTAACCCCCGTCGCGAGCAGTACTTC.

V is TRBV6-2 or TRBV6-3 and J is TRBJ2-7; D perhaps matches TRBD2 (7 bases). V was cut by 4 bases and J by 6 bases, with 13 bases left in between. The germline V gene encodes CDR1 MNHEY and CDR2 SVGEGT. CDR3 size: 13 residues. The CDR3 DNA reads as TGTGCCAGCAGTTTCGGGGGGCGGACCGAGCAGTACTTC. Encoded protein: CASSFGGRTEQYF.

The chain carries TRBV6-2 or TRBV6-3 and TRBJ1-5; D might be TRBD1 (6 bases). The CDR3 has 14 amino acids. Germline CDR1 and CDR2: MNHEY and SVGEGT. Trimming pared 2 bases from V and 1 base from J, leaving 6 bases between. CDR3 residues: CASSYRGSNQPQHF. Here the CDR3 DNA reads TGTGCCAGCAGTTACAGGGGGAGCAATCAGCCCCAGCATTTT.

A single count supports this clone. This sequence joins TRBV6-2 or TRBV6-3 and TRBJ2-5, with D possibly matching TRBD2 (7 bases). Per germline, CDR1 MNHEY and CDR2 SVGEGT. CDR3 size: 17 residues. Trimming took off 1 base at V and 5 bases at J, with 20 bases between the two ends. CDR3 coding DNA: TGTGCCAGCAGTTACTTGCGGGGCGGGGGCTTCGTTGAGACCCAGTACTTC. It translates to CASSYLRGGGFVETQYF.

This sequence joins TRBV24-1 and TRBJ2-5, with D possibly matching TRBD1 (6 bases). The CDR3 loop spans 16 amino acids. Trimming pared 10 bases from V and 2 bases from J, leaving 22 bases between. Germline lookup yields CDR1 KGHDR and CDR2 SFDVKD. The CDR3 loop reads CATQTGSGAHQETQYF. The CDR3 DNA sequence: TGTGCCACACAAACAGGGTCAGGGGCCCATCAAGAGACCCAGTACTTC.

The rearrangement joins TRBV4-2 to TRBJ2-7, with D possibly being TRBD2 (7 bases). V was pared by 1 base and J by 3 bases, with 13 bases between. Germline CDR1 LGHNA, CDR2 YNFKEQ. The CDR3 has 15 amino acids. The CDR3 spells CASSQGGGGVYEQYF. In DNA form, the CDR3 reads TGTGCCAGCAGCCAAGGAGGCGGGGGCGTCTACGAGCAGTACTTC.

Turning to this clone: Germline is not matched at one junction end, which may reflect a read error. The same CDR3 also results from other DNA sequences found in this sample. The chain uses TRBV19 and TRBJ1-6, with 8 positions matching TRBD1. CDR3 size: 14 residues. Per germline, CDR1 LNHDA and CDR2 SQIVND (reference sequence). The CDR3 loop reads CASSIGTGTSPLHF. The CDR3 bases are TGCGCCAGTAGTATAGGGACAGGCACTTCACCCCTCCACTTT.

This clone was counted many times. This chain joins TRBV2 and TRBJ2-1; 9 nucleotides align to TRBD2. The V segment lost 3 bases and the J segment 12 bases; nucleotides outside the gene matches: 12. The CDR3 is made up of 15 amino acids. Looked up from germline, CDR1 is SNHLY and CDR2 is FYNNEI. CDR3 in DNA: TGTGCCAGCAGTGACGAGGCTAGCGGGGCCCAAGTGCAGTTCTTC. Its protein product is CASSDEASGAQVQFF.

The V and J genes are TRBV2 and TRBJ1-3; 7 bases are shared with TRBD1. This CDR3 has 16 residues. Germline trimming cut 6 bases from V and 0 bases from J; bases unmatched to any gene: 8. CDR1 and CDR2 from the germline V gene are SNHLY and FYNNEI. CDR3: CASSRRRTGSGNTIYF. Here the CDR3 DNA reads TGTGCCAGCAGCCGACGCCGGACAGGCTCTGGAAACACCATATATTTT.

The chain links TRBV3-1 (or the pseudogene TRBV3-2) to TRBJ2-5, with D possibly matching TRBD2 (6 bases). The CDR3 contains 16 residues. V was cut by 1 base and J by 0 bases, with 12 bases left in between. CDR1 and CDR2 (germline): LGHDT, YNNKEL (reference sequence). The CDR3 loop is CASSQVLRGYQETQYF. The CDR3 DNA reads TGTGCCAGCAGCCAAGTCTTACGGGGGTACCAAGAGACCCAGTACTTC.

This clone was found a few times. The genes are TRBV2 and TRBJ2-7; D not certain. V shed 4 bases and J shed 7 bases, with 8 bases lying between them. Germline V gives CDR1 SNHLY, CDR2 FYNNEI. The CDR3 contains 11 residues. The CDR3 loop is CASSGSWEQYF. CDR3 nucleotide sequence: TGTGCCAGCAGTGGCAGTTGGGAGCAGTACTTC.

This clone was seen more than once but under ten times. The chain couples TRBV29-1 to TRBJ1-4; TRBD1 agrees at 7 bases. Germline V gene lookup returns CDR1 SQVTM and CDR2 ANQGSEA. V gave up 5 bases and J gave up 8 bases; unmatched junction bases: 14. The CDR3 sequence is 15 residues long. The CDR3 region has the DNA TGCAGCGTTTCAGATAACAGGGGCCGGGGCGAAAAACTGTTTTTT. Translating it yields CSVSDNRGRGEKLFF. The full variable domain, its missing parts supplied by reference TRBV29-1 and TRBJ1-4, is SAVISQKPSRDICQRGTSLTIQCQVDSQVTMMFWYRQQPGQSLTLIATANQGSEATYESGFVIDKFPISRPNLTFSTLTVSNMSPEDSSIYLCSVSDNRGRGEKLFFGSGTQLSVL.

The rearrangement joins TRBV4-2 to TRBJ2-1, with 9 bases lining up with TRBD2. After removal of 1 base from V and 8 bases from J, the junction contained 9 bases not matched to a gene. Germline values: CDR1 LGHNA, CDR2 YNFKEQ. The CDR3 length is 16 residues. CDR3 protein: CASSQASSGGMDEQFF. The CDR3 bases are TGTGCCAGCAGCCAAGCCTCCAGCGGGGGGATGGATGAGCAGTTCTTC.

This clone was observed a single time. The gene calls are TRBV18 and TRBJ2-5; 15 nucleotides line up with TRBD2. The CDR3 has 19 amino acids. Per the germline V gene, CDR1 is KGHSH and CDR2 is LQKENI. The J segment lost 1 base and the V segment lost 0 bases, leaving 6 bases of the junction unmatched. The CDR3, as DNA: TGTGCCAGCTCACCACCGGGACTAGCGGGGGGCACTTCCCAAGAGACCCAGTACTTC. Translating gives CASSPPGLAGGTSQETQYF.

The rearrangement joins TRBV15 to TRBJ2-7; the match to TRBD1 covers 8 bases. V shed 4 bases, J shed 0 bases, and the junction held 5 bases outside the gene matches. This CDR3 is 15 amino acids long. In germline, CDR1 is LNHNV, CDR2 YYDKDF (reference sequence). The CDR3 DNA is TGTGCCACCAGCATGTACAGGGGGTCCTCCTACGAGCAGTACTTC. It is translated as CATSMYRGSSYEQYF.

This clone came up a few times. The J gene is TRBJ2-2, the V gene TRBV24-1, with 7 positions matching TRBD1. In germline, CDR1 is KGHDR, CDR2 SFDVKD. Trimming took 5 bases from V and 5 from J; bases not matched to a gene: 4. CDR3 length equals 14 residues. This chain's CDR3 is CATSGTGDTGELFF. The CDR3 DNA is TGTGCCACCAGTGGTACAGGGGATACCGGGGAGCTGTTTTTT.

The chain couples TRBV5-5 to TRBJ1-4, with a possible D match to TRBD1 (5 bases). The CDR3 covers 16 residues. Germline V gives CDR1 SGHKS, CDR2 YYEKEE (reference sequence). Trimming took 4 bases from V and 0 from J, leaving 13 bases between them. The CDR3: CASSLRQPTTNEKLFF. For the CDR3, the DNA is TGTGCCAGCAGCCTTAGACAGCCGACAACTAATGAAAAACTGTTTTTT.

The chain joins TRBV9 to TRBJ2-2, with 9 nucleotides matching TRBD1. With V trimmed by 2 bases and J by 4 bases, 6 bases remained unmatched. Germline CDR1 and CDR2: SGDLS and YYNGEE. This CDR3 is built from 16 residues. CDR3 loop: CASSVTGQGGTGELFF. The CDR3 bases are TGTGCCAGCAGCGTTACGGGACAGGGAGGCACCGGGGAGCTGTTTTTT. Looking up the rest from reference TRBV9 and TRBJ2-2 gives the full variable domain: DSGVTQTPKHLITATGQRVTLRCSPRSGDLSVYWYQQSLDQGLQFLIQYYNGEERAKGNILERFSAQQFPDLHSELNLSSLELGDSALYFCASSVTGQGGTGELFFGEGSRLTVL.